The clone carrying this T cell receptor beta chain occurred once. Enrolment of Seattle patients took place during active infection, and they were followed longitudinally. The V end lost 7 bases, the J end lost 5 bases, and 16 bases lay between the germline ends. CDR3 size: 14 residues. CDR1 and CDR2 from the germline V gene are MNHEY and SVGAGI. This record belongs to a study of blood T cell repertoires in COVID-19. Across the study: Acute and convalescent COVID-19 specimens originated in the United States, Italy and Spain. PBMCs, B-cell-depleted T cells, or T cells provided the cDNA or gDNA that made up the material.

In the authors' workflow: By means of reference gene primer amplification, nucleated cell counts were estimated. Measured with immunoSEQ multiplex PCR; TCRdb has only the in-frame clones, and not every one. V and J calls and clone size are as listed in that table; D and trimming were resolved from the DNA. Among 220,000 or so clones listed, 82% were seen once. The TCR comes from an elderly woman with COVID-19, enrolled during active disease. This chain joins TRBV6-5 and TRBJ2-3, with a weak D call TRBD2 (7 bases). Sequenced sample: peripheral blood. CDR3 DNA sequence: TGTGCCAGCAACCTCCGGGGGGCGGGAGATACGCAGTATTTT. This encodes CASNLRGAGDTQYF.